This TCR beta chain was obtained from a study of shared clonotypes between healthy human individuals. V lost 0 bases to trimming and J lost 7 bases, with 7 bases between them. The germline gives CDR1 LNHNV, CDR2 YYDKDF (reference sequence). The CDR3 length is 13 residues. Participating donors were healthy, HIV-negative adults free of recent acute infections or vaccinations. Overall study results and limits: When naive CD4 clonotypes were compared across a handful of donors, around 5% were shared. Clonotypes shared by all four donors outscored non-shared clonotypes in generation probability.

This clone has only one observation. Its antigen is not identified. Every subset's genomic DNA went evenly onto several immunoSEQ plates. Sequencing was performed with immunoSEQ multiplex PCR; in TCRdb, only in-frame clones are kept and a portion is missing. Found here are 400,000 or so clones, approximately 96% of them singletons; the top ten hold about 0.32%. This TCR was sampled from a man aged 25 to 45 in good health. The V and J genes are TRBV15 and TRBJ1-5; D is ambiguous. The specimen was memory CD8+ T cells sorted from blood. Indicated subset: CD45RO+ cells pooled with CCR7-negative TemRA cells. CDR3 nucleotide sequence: TGTGCCACCAGCAGAGATCTCGGCCAGCCCCAGCATTTT. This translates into CATSRDLGQPQHF.